The clone carrying this T cell receptor beta chain occurred a few times. This record belongs to a study of blood T cell repertoires in COVID-19. Study background: There were acute and convalescent COVID-19 samples, and they came from the United States, Italy and Spain. PBMCs, B-cell-depleted T cells, or T cells provided the cDNA or gDNA that made up the material.

V lost 5 bases and J lost 0, with 20 bases in between. This CDR3 spans 18 amino acids. Germline values: CDR1 GTSNPN, CDR2 SVGIG (reference sequence). Original analysis: Estimation of nucleated cell counts relied on the amplification of reference gene primers. The data were produced by immunoSEQ multiplex PCR, yet TCRdb's version contains in-frame clones alone and is incomplete. That table supplies the V and J calls and clone size; D and trimming were determined from the DNA. The repertoire holds about 79,000 clones, with approximately 90% as singletons. The TCR was taken from a man aged 45-65 years with active COVID-19. This sequence joins TRBV30 and TRBJ1-6; tentatively, D is TRBD1 (5 bases). The specimen sequenced was peripheral blood. The chain's CDR3 is CAWDLQGKLSSYNSPLHF. DNA of the CDR3: TGTGCCTGGGACCTTCAGGGAAAGCTTAGCTCCTATAATTCACCCCTCCACTTT.